This T cell receptor (beta chain) was retrieved from a study of T cell clones after liver transplantation. Study in general: Post-transplant blood was tracked for graft-donor-reactive T cell clones identified in a pre-transplant mixed lymphocyte reaction. Study-wide results and limits: Low donor cell numbers restricted donor-reactive repertoire measurement in a couple of subjects.

TCRdb's table, derived via immunoSEQ multiplex PCR, lists solely in-frame clones and lacks some. The data hold under 85,000 clones, with 75% to 85% observed a single time. Trimming removed 4 bases from V and 2 bases from J; junction bases left unmatched: 11. The CDR3 is made up of 16 amino acids. Germline V gene sequence: CDR1 SGDLS, CDR2 YYNGEE. For this clone: As yet, its antigen is unknown.

The sequencing here drew on CD4+ T cells from blood, taken 12 months after liver transplant. The receptor's source is a human patient who received a liver transplant. Some of the T cells may derive from the graft donor. J is TRBJ2-7 and V is TRBV9, with 8 bases fitting TRBD2. The chain's CDR3 is CASSPIGSGATYEQYF. CDR3 DNA: TGTGCCAGCAGCCCGATTGGTAGCGGGGCAACCTACGAGCAGTACTTC.